This TCR beta chain emerged from a study of shared clonotypes between healthy human individuals. The overall study: The composition of the donors was a couple of women and a few men aged 18 to 49.

Profiling relied on immunoSEQ multiplex PCR, and the TCRdb table lists in-frame clones only, not all of them. This sample has millions of clones; approximately 95% occur once, and the top ten carry about 0.37%. Whole-study findings and limits: Estimated richness was generally greater in naive than memory subsets.

Everyone who donated was a Caucasian adult who lived in Nashville, Tennessee. On this clone itself: The antigen remains unidentified.

Germline CDR1 and CDR2: MDHEN and SYDVKM. The CDR3 is 17 residues long. V was shortened by 6 bases and J by 1 base, with 18 bases between the two germline ends. This sequence joins TRBV28 and TRBJ1-4; D ambiguous. This clonotype was sampled from a young man in good health. Some clones in this sample may be carry-over from other donors' samples. The sample taken for sequencing was naive CD4+ T cells from PBMCs. Subset in this sample: CD45RA+ positively selected. CDR3 in DNA: TGTGCCAGCAGGGCCCTTCTCCAATTACGAACTAATGAAAAACTGTTTTTT. Translating it yields CASRALLQLRTNEKLFF.